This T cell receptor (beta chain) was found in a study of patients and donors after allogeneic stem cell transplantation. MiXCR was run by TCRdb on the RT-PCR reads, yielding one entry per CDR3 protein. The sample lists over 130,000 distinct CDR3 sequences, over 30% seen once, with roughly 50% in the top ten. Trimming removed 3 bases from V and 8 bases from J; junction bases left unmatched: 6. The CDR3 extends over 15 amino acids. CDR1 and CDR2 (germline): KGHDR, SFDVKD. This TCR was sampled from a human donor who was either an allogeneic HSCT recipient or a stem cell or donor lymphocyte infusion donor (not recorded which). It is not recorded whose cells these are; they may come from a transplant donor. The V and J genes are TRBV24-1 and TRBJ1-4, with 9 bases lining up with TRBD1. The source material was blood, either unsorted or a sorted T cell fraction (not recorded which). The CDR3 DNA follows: TGTGCCACCAGTGATCCGACAGGGGGAAGAGAAAAACTGTTTTTT. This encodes CATSDPTGGREKLFF.